One sample yielded the 2 T cell receptor beta chains listed below, sequenced in a study of T cell changes during pregnancy in multiple sclerosis. Only in-frame clones appear in the TCRdb table, and some are missing; sequencing was by immunoSEQ multiplex PCR. The repertoire has fewer than 20,000 clones, more than 70% of them found once; the top ten carry roughly 9.6%. The sample here was CD8+ T cells from peripheral blood mononuclear cells, taken after pregnancy. These receptors were collected from a female donor with multiple sclerosis, enrolled in a pregnancy study.

The CDR3 loop reads CASRDSTGDAEAFF. The CDR3 nucleotides read TGTGCCAGCAGAGATAGCACAGGGGACGCTGAAGCTTTCTTT. The genes are TRBV2 and TRBJ1-1, with 7 bases identical to TRBD1. Germline V gene data show CDR1 as SNHLY and CDR2 as FYNNEI. The CDR3 totals 14 residues. Trimming removed 6 bases from V and 6 bases from J; junction bases left unmatched: 10. Variable domain in full (rest from reference TRBV2 and TRBJ1-1): EPEVTQTPSHQVTQMGQEVILRCVPISNHLYFYWYRQILGQKVEFLVSFYNNEISEKSEIFDDQFSVERPDGSNFTLKIRSTKLEDSAMYFCASRDSTGDAEAFFGQGTRLTVV.

This chain uses TRBV29-1 with TRBJ2-7; 10 bases agree with TRBD1. Germline V gene lookup returns CDR1 SQVTM and CDR2 ANQGSEA. Trimming removed 6 bases from V and 5 bases from J; junction bases left unmatched: 10. The CDR3 has 14 residues. The CDR3 sequence: CSVVPGQGFDEQYF. The DNA of the CDR3 is TGCAGCGTAGTCCCGGGACAGGGGTTTGACGAGCAGTACTTC.